This T cell receptor (beta chain) was observed in a study of cytomegalovirus exposure and HLA in healthy donors. For the study at large: Genotyping of roughly 400 donors showed that around 85% belonged to the Caucasian-associated ancestry cluster.

Study-wide findings and caveats: Later examination showed HLA-associated TCR beta chains had greater clonal expansion than equally common others.

Looked up from germline, CDR1 is SNHLY and CDR2 is FYNNEI. V lost 2 bases and J 1 base, leaving 5 bases between the germline ends. The CDR3 length is 14 residues. Use of 60 Vbeta and 13 Jbeta primers characterized the PCR. Sequencing was performed with immunoSEQ multiplex PCR; in TCRdb, only in-frame clones are kept and a portion is missing. The sample shows over 140,000 clones, 82% of them seen only once. Notes on this clone: Its cognate antigen is unknown.

The chain carries TRBV2 and TRBJ2-2; unclear D gene. This clonotype was obtained from a man aged 25 to 40 in good health and CMV-seropositive. The sequenced sample consisted of PBMCs. The CDR3 DNA follows: TGTGCCAGCAGTGAACCGGGGAACACCGGGGAGCTGTTTTTT. Its protein product is CASSEPGNTGELFF.